The 24 T cell receptor beta chains listed next were all sequenced from one sample in a study of OX40 agonist ivuxolimab in advanced cancers. The protocol was immunoSEQ multiplex PCR, while the TCRdb copy is restricted to in-frame clones and leaves out a portion. This table has 40,000 to 55,000 clones, about 90% appearing once. The sequencing here drew on CD4+ or CD8+ T cells sorted from blood, taken in a trial of the OX40 agonist ivuxolimab. Receptors originate from an adult with an advanced solid tumor such as melanoma, head and neck, liver or kidney cancer.

The chain recombines TRBV30 with TRBJ2-5; the D gene is possibly TRBD2 (5 bases). The closer fit of TRBJ2-7 to the DNA end suggests the J call may be wrong. Per the germline V gene, CDR1 is GTSNPN and CDR2 is SVGIG (reference sequence). The CDR3 length is 14 residues. CDR3 sequence reads: CAWTPNPGAYEQYF. As DNA, the CDR3 is TGTGCCTGGACCCCAAACCCCGGGGCCTACGAGCAGTACTTC.

The V call is TRBV28, the J call TRBJ1-5; tentatively, D is TRBD1 (5 bases). The CDR3 is 15 residues long. Trimming removed 5 bases at V and 3 bases at J, with 14 bases between. Germline CDR1 MDHEN, CDR2 SYDVKM. The CDR3: CASSPMGQLNQPQHF. CDR3 DNA: TGTGCCAGCAGTCCCATGGGGCAGCTCAATCAGCCCCAGCATTTT.

This clone came up a few times. The rearrangement links TRBV5-1 to TRBJ2-5, with TRBD1 identical over 7 bases. The germline CDR1 and CDR2 sequences are SGHRS and YFSETQ. The CDR3 is 13 residues long. After removal of 7 bases from V and 1 base from J, the junction contained 4 bases not matched to a gene. CDR3 coding DNA: TGCGCCAGCTCCGGACAGGTCCAAGAGACCCAGTACTTC. Its protein product is CASSGQVQETQYF.

The V gene is TRBV13, the J gene TRBJ2-3; 13 nucleotides align to TRBD2. The V gene's germline CDR1 is PRHDT and CDR2 FYEKMQ (reference sequence). The CDR3 length is 18 residues. The V gene end was trimmed by 2 bases and the J gene end by 0 bases; junction bases not matched to a gene: 5. CDR3 amino acids: CASSLQTSGGTSTDTQYF. As DNA, the CDR3 is TGTGCCAGCAGCTTACAGACTAGCGGGGGGACTAGCACAGATACGCAGTATTTT.

This chain links TRBV11-3 with TRBJ2-1; 8 positions agree with TRBD2. CDR1 is SGHNT and CDR2 is YENEEA in the germline V gene. This CDR3 is 15 amino acids long. The ends lost 10 bases at V and 3 bases at J; junction bases unmatched: 11. The CDR3 nucleotides are TGTGCCACCCATCTCGGCGGGGGGCACTACAATGAGCAGTTCTTC. Its translation: CATHLGGGHYNEQFF. Complete variable domain (other parts from reference TRBV11-3 and TRBJ2-1): EAGVVQSPRYKIIEKKQPVAFWCNPISGHNTLYWYLQNLGQGPELLIRYENEEAVDDSQLPKDRFSAERLKGVDSTLKIQPAELGDSAVYLCATHLGGGHYNEQFFGPGTRLTVL.

The gene calls are TRBV7-6 and TRBJ2-1; the D is unclear. Germline V gives CDR1 SGHVS, CDR2 FNYEAQ. The V end was cut by 5 bases, the J end by 3 bases, with 5 bases between. The CDR3 is 12 amino acids. The CDR3: CASSASYNEQFF. The CDR3 DNA follows: TGTGCCAGCAGCGCCAGCTACAATGAGCAGTTCTTC.

V is TRBV27 and J is TRBJ1-2; D unresolved. The CDR3 is 13 residues long. Germline V gene data show CDR1 as MNHEY and CDR2 as SMNVEV (reference sequence). The V end was cut by 10 bases, the J end by 3 bases, with 15 bases between. The CDR3 nucleotides read TGTGCCACCAAACAGTTTGGGGACTATGGCTACACCTTC. This sequence encodes CATKQFGDYGYTF.

The J gene is TRBJ1-1, the V gene TRBV28, with D perhaps TRBD1 (6 bases). Germline CDR1 and CDR2: MDHEN and SYDVKM. CDR3 length equals 17 residues. The V end lost 6 bases, the J end lost 1 base, and 21 bases lay between the germline ends. DNA of the CDR3: TGTGCCAGCAGCCTAGACTTTAGCGGGACACGGAACACTGAAGCTTTCTTT. Translation: CASSLDFSGTRNTEAFF.

DNA for the CDR3: TGTGCCAGTAGTACCCCGGGACGGTATACGGCTAACTATGGCTACACCTTC. As protein: CASSTPGRYTANYGYTF. V and J are TRBV19 and TRBJ1-2; D may be TRBD1 (5 bases). The V end lost 4 bases, the J end lost 0 bases, and 18 bases lay between the germline ends. This CDR3 has 17 residues. CDR1 and CDR2 from the germline V gene are LNHDA and SQIVND (reference sequence).

This clone was found a few times. The V and J genes are TRBV7-9 and TRBJ1-6; TRBD1 is a possible D gene (5 bases). This CDR3 spans 12 amino acids. Germline CDR1 SEHNR, CDR2 FQNEAQ (reference sequence). V gave up 3 bases and J gave up 10 bases, with 7 bases separating them. The CDR3 DNA is TGTGCCAGCAGCTTCGGGGACTCACCCCTCCACTTT. Translating gives CASSFGDSPLHF.

The J gene is TRBJ2-3, the V gene TRBV5-6; D uncertain. CDR1 is SGHDT and CDR2 is YYEEEE in the germline V gene. The V and J ends lost 2 bases and 1 base respectively, with 8 bases between them. The CDR3 totals 14 residues. CDR3 in DNA: TGTGCCAGCAGCTTCCCCGAGGGCACAGATACGCAGTATTTT. This codes for CASSFPEGTDTQYF.

The chain combines TRBV9 with TRBJ1-1; 12 bases line up with TRBD1. Germline V gene lookup returns CDR1 SGDLS and CDR2 YYNGEE. The CDR3 runs 14 residues. J lost 10 bases, V lost 0 bases, and 4 bases had no gene match. CDR3 sequence: CASSVGDRGPRAFF. The CDR3 bases are TGTGCCAGCAGCGTAGGGGACAGGGGGCCCCGAGCTTTCTTT.

V usage is TRBV4-2 and J usage is TRBJ1-1; TRBD1 is a possible D gene (5 bases). The CDR3 spans 14 residues. Trimming removed 4 bases at V and 3 bases at J, with 12 bases between. In germline, CDR1 is LGHNA, CDR2 YNFKEQ. CDR3 amino acids: CASSPGGGYTEAFF. In DNA form, the CDR3 reads TGTGCCAGCAGCCCCGGCGGGGGTTACACTGAAGCTTTCTTT.

The chain uses TRBV29-1 and TRBJ2-7; 9 bases fit TRBD1. Germline V gene lookup returns CDR1 SQVTM and CDR2 ANQGSEA. V shed 3 bases, J shed 6 bases, and the junction held 6 bases outside the gene matches. The CDR3 has 13 residues. The CDR3 reads CSVDMDRGPEQYF. The CDR3 DNA follows: TGCAGCGTTGATATGGACAGGGGCCCCGAGCAGTACTTC.

The chain has TRBV18 and TRBJ2-5, with 9 positions matching TRBD1. CDR1 KGHSH and CDR2 LQKENI come from the germline V gene. V was clipped by 2 bases and J by 5 bases; unmatched bases: 15. The CDR3 is 18 residues long. CDR3 nucleotide sequence: TGTGCCAGCTCACCAATCGTGGTAGGACAGGGGCTGGGGGAGACCCAGTACTTC. Protein sequence: CASSPIVVGQGLGETQYF. The whole variable domain, remainder taken from reference TRBV18 and TRBJ2-5, is NAGVMQNPRHLVRRRGQEARLRCSPMKGHSHVYWYRQLPEEGLKFMVYLQKENIIDESGMPKERFSAEFPKEGPSILRIQQVVRGDSAAYFCASSPIVVGQGLGETQYFGPGTRLLVL.

The CDR3 reads CASSPLGGEGNQPQHF. CDR3 nucleotide sequence: TGTGCCAGCTCACCACTTGGGGGCGAGGGGAATCAGCCCCAGCATTTT. The chain is built from TRBV18 and TRBJ1-5; maybe TRBD1 (6 bases). CDR3 length equals 16 residues. Trimming cost V 1 base and J 4 bases, with 14 bases left between them. The germline gives CDR1 KGHSH, CDR2 LQKENI.

The J gene is TRBJ2-5, the V gene TRBV15; 9 bases match TRBD1. The CDR3 runs to 14 residues. Germline CDR1 and CDR2: LNHNV and YYDKDF (reference sequence). J lost 4 bases, V lost 3 bases, and 3 bases had no gene match. The CDR3 nucleotides are TGTGCCACCAGCAGGGACAGGGGATTAGAGACCCAGTACTTC. Translation gives CATSRDRGLETQYF.

In this sample, this clone is medium-sized. This chain uses TRBV4-3 with TRBJ2-7, with D possibly TRBD1 on 7 matching bases. The CDR3 runs to 16 residues. V was clipped by 0 bases and J by 3 bases, with 15 bases between them. Per the germline V gene, CDR1 is LGHNA and CDR2 is YSLEER. CDR3: CASSQDLGGQSYEQYF. CDR3 DNA: TGCGCCAGCAGCCAAGATTTGGGGGGACAGAGCTACGAGCAGTACTTC.

The chain joins TRBV4-3 to TRBJ2-5; 7 bases agree with TRBD2. Unmatched junction bases numbered 0, after V lost 4 bases and J lost 7 bases. This CDR3 contains 11 residues. In germline, CDR1 is LGHNA, CDR2 YSLEER. The CDR3 here is CASSPGGTQYF. As DNA, the CDR3 is TGCGCCAGCAGCCCGGGAGGGACCCAGTACTTC.

V gene TRBV7-9 combines with J gene TRBJ2-6, with 7 bases identical to TRBD1. V gave up 8 bases and J gave up 0 bases; unmatched junction bases: 13. Germline V lookup: CDR1 SEHNR, CDR2 FQNEAQ (reference sequence). The CDR3 runs to 18 residues. CDR3: CASGSNRGFPSGANVLTF. The CDR3 DNA sequence: TGTGCCAGCGGGTCGAACAGGGGCTTCCCCTCTGGGGCCAACGTCCTGACTTTC.

The chain uses TRBV7-6 and TRBJ2-1; the D is unclear. Germline CDR1 is SGHVS and CDR2 is FNYEAQ. The CDR3 sequence is 17 residues long. The V and J ends lost 1 base and 4 bases respectively, with 17 bases between them. The DNA of the CDR3 is TGTGCCAGCAGCTTAGGGCAGGACGGATATATATACAATGAGCAGTTCTTC. Its translation is CASSLGQDGYIYNEQFF.

The chain has TRBV6-6 and TRBJ2-5; TRBD1 aligns across 11 bases. The CDR3 loop spans 16 amino acids. The trim removed 4 bases at V and 5 bases at J, leaving 9 bases unmatched. The germline gives CDR1 MNHNY, CDR2 SVGAGI (reference sequence). The CDR3 bases are TGTGCCAGCAGTTCCACGAGGACAGGGGGCTGGGAGACCCAGTACTTC. This encodes CASSSTRTGGWETQYF.

The chain uses TRBV28 and TRBJ1-2; D unresolved. V dropped 5 bases and J dropped 1 base, with 11 bases sitting between them. CDR1 is MDHEN and CDR2 is SYDVKM in the germline V gene. The CDR3 is 14 residues long. The CDR3 nucleotides are TGTGCCAGCAGTCCCAGTGGGTATAACTATGGCTACACCTTC. This encodes CASSPSGYNYGYTF.

The chain links TRBV7-2 to TRBJ1-1; the match to TRBD1 covers 7 bases. CDR1 SGHTA and CDR2 FQGNSA come from the germline V gene. The CDR3 sequence is 17 residues long. J lost 0 bases, V lost 5 bases, and 12 bases had no gene match. CDR3 sequence (DNA): TGTGCCAGCAGCATCTGGACAGGCAGACTCTTGAACACTGAAGCTTTCTTT. Translated: CASSIWTGRLLNTEAFF.